This record looks at one T cell receptor (beta chain) sequence and its context. Its antigen is undetermined. The source of the sample is a study of T cells in narcolepsy. Study context: Healthy controls were enrolled alongside patients with narcolepsy type 1 or type 2.

The repertoire was sequenced with immunoSEQ multiplex PCR; TCRdb's copy has only in-frame clones and lacks some. The profile covers 9,500 to 12,000 clones, with about 93% appearing a single time and about 1.1% taken by the ten largest. The CDR3 is made up of 12 amino acids. Germline CDR1 reads SGHRS; CDR2 reads YFSETQ. V gave up 4 bases and J gave up 3 bases, with 8 bases separating them. Study conclusions and caveats: Healthy controls reportedly lacked the autoreactive clonotypes serially found in patients' blood. Autoreactive HCRT-specific and TRIB2-specific clonotypes were marked in same-patient CSF-versus-blood CD4+ comparisons.

The sequenced material came from CD45RA- memory CD4+ T cells from PBMCs. The V call is TRBV5-1, the J call TRBJ2-7; no clear D gene. The sequence was collected from a human donor with narcolepsy. CDR3 nucleotide sequence: TGCGCCAGCAGCGTAAGTGACTACGAGCAGTACTTC. It translates to CASSVSDYEQYF.